The 15 T cell receptor beta chains presented below share a single source sample, sequenced in a study of T cells in women clearing cervical HPV infection. The table came from immunoSEQ multiplex PCR; TCRdb's copy has only in-frame clones and leaves some out. Recorded for this sample: approximately 44,000 clones. The sample taken for sequencing was blood buffy coat. These receptors were collected from a woman aged 18 to 75 with a cervical HPV16 infection that either progressed to CIN3+ or cleared (not recorded which).

With respect to this clone: The read ends 3 residues shy of where the CDR3 ends; the end is completed using the germline J gene. The gene calls are TRBV6-4 and TRBJ1-1; TRBD1 matches 7 bases. CDR3 length equals 13 residues. The junction had 2 bases not matched to a gene; V was cut back by 3 bases and J by 4 bases. Germline CDR1 MRHNA, CDR2 SNTAGT. The CDR3 here is CASSENRGTEAFF. The covered CDR3 bases are TGTGCCAGCAGTGAGAACAGGGGCACTGAA.

To note about this clone: The read ends 3 residues early relative to the CDR3; the germline J gene fills the gap. The J gene is TRBJ1-3, the V gene TRBV5-1; D is undetermined. V lost 0 bases and J 1 base, leaving 5 bases between the germline ends. Germline CDR1 SGHRS, CDR2 YFSETQ. This CDR3 region has 14 residues. CDR3 sequence reads: CASSLAGSGNTIYF. The covered CDR3 bases are TGCGCCAGCAGCTTGGCCGGGTCTGGAAACACC.

For this clone: The DNA ends 3 residues before the CDR3 does, and the rest of the CDR3 is filled in from the germline J gene. The rearrangement links TRBV12-5 to TRBJ1-4; 8 bases fit TRBD1. Losses at the gene ends were 4 bases for V and 3 bases for J; bases not matched to a gene: 10. This CDR3 comprises 17 residues. From germline, CDR1 is LGHNT and CDR2 FRNRAP. CDR3 bases read: TGTGCTAGTGGTTCGGGGGCTGGACAGGGTGCTAATGAAAAA. It specifies CASGSGAGQGANEK. The full-length CDR3 reads as CASGSGAGQGANEKLFF.

Concerning this clone: Coverage ceases 3 residues before the CDR3 finishes, and the germline J gene fills in the end. The rearrangement links TRBV7-9 to TRBJ2-5; no reliable D call. Germline V CDR1 and CDR2: SEHNR, FQNEAQ (reference sequence). V was shortened by 5 bases and J by 0 bases, with 10 bases between the two germline ends. The CDR3 contains 14 residues. The sequenced part of the CDR3 DNA is TGTGCCAGCAGCCGAAAGAGGTACCAAGAGACC. Translating gives CASSRKRYQET. The whole CDR3 reads CASSRKRYQETQYF. The full variable domain, in which reference TRBV7-9 and TRBJ2-5 provide the parts outside the CDR3, is DTGVSQNPRHKITKRGQNVTFRCDPISEHNRLYWYRQTLGQGPEFLTYFQNEAQLEKSRLLSDRFSAERPKGSFSTLEIQRTEQGDSAMYLCASSRKRYQETQYFGPGTRLLVL.

A word on this clone: The read comes to an end 3 residues before the CDR3 does, leaving the germline J gene to fill in the end. The chain couples TRBV20-1 to TRBJ1-1, with TRBD1 as a possible D gene (5 bases). The ends were cut back, 6 bases at V and 0 bases at J, with 14 bases in the middle. The CDR3 contains 14 residues. From germline, CDR1 is DFQATT and CDR2 SNEGSKA (reference sequence). CDR3 amino acids: CSAAWDFMNTEAFF. Incomplete CDR3 DNA: TGCAGTGCGGCCTGGGACTTTATGAACACTGAA.

CDR3 sequence reads: CSARDPTGSSYNSPLHF. Partial CDR3 DNA: TGCAGTGCTAGAGATCCGACAGGCAGCTCCTATAATTCACCC. The V and J genes are TRBV20-1 and TRBJ1-6, with D possibly matching TRBD1 (6 bases). Read sequence stops 3 residues before the CDR3 end, and the germline J gene provides the missing end. Germline CDR1 is DFQATT and CDR2 is SNEGSKA (reference sequence). This CDR3 comprises 17 residues. V was trimmed by 0 bases and J by 0 bases, leaving 12 bases between them.

Remarks on this clone: Read sequence stops 3 residues before the CDR3 end, and the germline J gene provides the missing end. V usage is TRBV19 and J usage is TRBJ1-1; D unclear. The CDR3 extends over 16 amino acids. V shed 1 base and J shed 1 base, with 13 bases lying between them. CDR1 LNHDA and CDR2 SQIVND come from the germline V gene (reference sequence). The chain's CDR3 is CASSIGSHLPNTEAFF. The part of the CDR3 DNA that was read is TGTGCCAGTAGTATAGGGTCACATTTACCGAACACTGAA.

With regard to this clone: The observed sequence ends 3 residues before the CDR3 terminus, with the missing tail filled in from the germline J gene. V and J are TRBV20-1 and TRBJ2-7, with 9 bases that match TRBD1. Trimming removed 6 bases from V and 4 bases from J; junction bases left unmatched: 13. The CDR3 has 15 amino acids. Germline CDR1 and CDR2: DFQATT and SNEGSKA (reference sequence). The CDR3 DNA, read in part, is TGCAGTGCGCTTTCGCCGGGACAGGGTATTTACGAG. Residues: CSALSPGQGIYE. The whole CDR3 reads CSALSPGQGIYEQYF.

As to this clone: Read sequence stops 3 residues before the CDR3 end, and the germline J gene provides the missing end. The V and J genes are TRBV20-1 and TRBJ2-5, with 10 bases matching TRBD2. The junction had 18 bases not matched to a gene; V was cut back by 6 bases and J by 5 bases. There are 17 residues in the CDR3. Germline values: CDR1 DFQATT, CDR2 SNEGSKA (reference sequence). The CDR3 bases that were read are TGCAGTGCCCCCTCCTGGGCTAGCGGGGGTCGGCGGGAGACC. Translated: CSAPSWASGGRRET. The complete CDR3 reads CSAPSWASGGRRETQYF.

On this clone: The read ends 3 residues shy of where the CDR3 ends; the end is completed using the germline J gene. This rearrangement joins TRBV3-1 (or the pseudogene TRBV3-2) to TRBJ1-1; D uncertain. Germline CDR1 reads LGHDT; CDR2 reads YNNKEL (reference sequence). V lost 3 bases and J lost 1, with 9 bases in between. CDR3 length: 14 amino acids. The part of the CDR3 DNA that was read is TGTGCCAGCAGCCAGGTATACAAGAACACTGAA. This sequence encodes CASSQVYKNTE. The full CDR3 protein is CASSQVYKNTEAFF.

As regards this clone: The read gets to within 3 residues of the CDR3 end, and the germline J gene fills in the rest. The J gene is TRBJ2-2, the V gene TRBV5-6; a weak D match, TRBD1 (5 bases). Trimming removed 1 base from V and 1 base from J, with 8 bases in between. The CDR3 contains 15 residues. Germline V CDR1 and CDR2: SGHDT, YYEEEE. CDR3: CASSLKGLNTGELFF. CDR3 DNA, as far as it was read: TGTGCCAGCAGCTTGAAGGGGTTGAACACCGGGGAG.

Details on this clone: The CDR3 end lies 3 residues beyond the end of the read and is filled in from the germline J gene. The chain employs TRBV20-1 and TRBJ2-2; 12 bases align to TRBD2. CDR3 length equals 16 residues. CDR1 is DFQATT, CDR2 SNEGSKA, per germline (reference sequence). The V gene end was trimmed by 6 bases and the J gene end by 2 bases; junction bases not matched to a gene: 7. The CDR3 DNA, read in part, is TGCAGTGCCGGGACGACTAGCGGGGGCAACACCGGGGAG. Amino acids: CSAGTTSGGNTGE. The CDR3 reads in full as CSAGTTSGGNTGELFF.

Regarding this clone: The observed sequence ends 3 residues before the CDR3 terminus, with the missing tail filled in from the germline J gene. The chain employs TRBV11-1 and TRBJ1-1; a weak D match, TRBD1 (5 bases). The V gene's germline CDR1 is SGHAT and CDR2 FQDESV (reference sequence). Trimming shortened V by 1 base and J by 4 bases, and 10 bases separated the two germline ends. CDR3 length: 14 residues. Incomplete CDR3 DNA: TGTGCCAGCAGCTTAGTAAGGGGCAGCACTGAA. Its translation is CASSLVRGSTE. The full-length CDR3 reads as CASSLVRGSTEAFF.

The DNA read from the CDR3 is TGTGCCAGCAGTTCAACCGGGGGGCGCGTCTATGGC. The encoded protein is CASSSTGGRVYG. Given in full, the CDR3 is CASSSTGGRVYGYTF. The chain couples TRBV28 to TRBJ1-2; perhaps TRBD1 as D (6 bases). The CDR3 extends 3 residues past the end of the read, so its final part is completed from the germline J gene. CDR3 length equals 15 residues. Germline CDR1 MDHEN, CDR2 SYDVKM. The V gene lost 4 bases and the J gene lost 4 bases, with 16 bases spanning the gap.

The chain's CDR3 is CASSETGTNEKLFF. Partial CDR3 DNA: TGTGCCAGCAGTGAAACAGGCACTAATGAAAAA. V is TRBV6-1 and J is TRBJ1-4, with TRBD1 as a possible D gene (5 bases). The read terminates 3 residues before the CDR3 end, so the remaining end is supplied by the germline J gene. Trimming took off 2 bases at V and 2 bases at J, with 6 bases between the two ends. CDR3 length equals 14 residues. Germline loops: CDR1 MNHNS, CDR2 SASEGT.